The rows below give T cell receptor beta chains drawn from one sample of a study of cytomegalovirus exposure and HLA in healthy donors. Profiled with immunoSEQ multiplex PCR; TCRdb holds only in-frame clones, not every one. This specimen shows around 30,000 clones; the ten leading clones hold roughly 0.7%. The sample was PBMCs. These receptors came from a man aged 25-40 years in good health and CMV-seronegative. Both conserved end residues are part of each CDR3. Fields, in order: J gene, D gene, V gene, clone size, CDR3 protein, CDR3 DNA. The D gene is left open where the match is weak. Size is stated for part of the rows, as once, few or many counts, or as a class when the clone is expanded.

J gene: TRBJ1-2; D gene: .; V gene: TRBV19; clone size: .; CDR3 protein: CASSIDSTTGFYTF; CDR3 DNA: TGTGCCAGTAGTATAGATTCAACTACAGGGTTCTACACCTTC
J gene: TRBJ1-3; D gene: .; V gene: TRBV18; clone size: .; CDR3 protein: CASSPIGVTTSGNTIYF; CDR3 DNA: TGTGCCAGCTCACCAATCGGGGTAACGACCTCTGGAAACACCATATATTTT
J gene: TRBJ1-5; D gene: .; V gene: TRBV27; clone size: .; CDR3 protein: CASSLVGHRSQPQHF; CDR3 DNA: TGTGCCAGCAGTCTAGTTGGACACCGATCTCAGCCCCAGCATTTT
J gene: TRBJ1-1; D gene: .; V gene: TRBV9; clone size: .; CDR3 protein: CASSVDKRTEAFF; CDR3 DNA: TGTGCCAGCAGCGTAGATAAGAGGACTGAAGCTTTCTTT
J gene: TRBJ1-1; D gene: TRBD1; V gene: TRBV13; clone size: .; CDR3 protein: CASSPGGAGGTEAFF; CDR3 DNA: TGTGCCAGCAGCCCGGGAGGGGCAGGGGGCACTGAAGCTTTCTTT
J gene: TRBJ1-2; D gene: TRBD1; V gene: TRBV18; clone size: .; CDR3 protein: CASSPTQGVNYGYTF; CDR3 DNA: TGTGCCAGCTCACCGACCCAGGGGGTGAACTATGGCTACACCTTC
J gene: TRBJ2-2; D gene: TRBD1; V gene: TRBV12-5; clone size: .; CDR3 protein: CASGSGQGNAGELFF; CDR3 DNA: TGTGCTAGTGGTTCGGGACAGGGAAACGCCGGGGAGCTGTTTTTT
J gene: TRBJ2-2; D gene: TRBD1; V gene: TRBV7-8; clone size: .; CDR3 protein: CASSYGQGYTGELFF; CDR3 DNA: TGTGCCAGCAGCTACGGACAGGGTTACACCGGGGAGCTGTTTTTT
J gene: TRBJ1-1; D gene: .; V gene: TRBV2; clone size: .; CDR3 protein: CASSEELGPTEAFF; CDR3 DNA: TGTGCCAGCAGTGAAGAATTGGGGCCCACTGAAGCTTTCTTT
J gene: TRBJ2-7; D gene: .; V gene: TRBV6-1; clone size: .; CDR3 protein: CASSEAGTGLSRTEQYF; CDR3 DNA: TGTGCCAGCAGTGAAGCGGGGACGGGACTGTCGAGGACCGAGCAGTACTTC
J gene: TRBJ1-2; D gene: .; V gene: TRBV19; clone size: .; CDR3 protein: CASKNFLYGYTF; CDR3 DNA: TGTGCCAGTAAGAACTTCTTATATGGCTACACCTTC
J gene: TRBJ2-7; D gene: TRBD1; V gene: TRBV5-1; clone size: .; CDR3 protein: CASSLAGTGNSYEQYF; CDR3 DNA: TGCGCCAGCAGCTTGGCAGGGACAGGGAACTCCTACGAGCAGTACTTC
J gene: TRBJ2-7; D gene: .; V gene: TRBV9; clone size: .; CDR3 protein: CASSDSQGNEQYF; CDR3 DNA: TGTGCCAGCAGCGATTCTCAGGGGAACGAGCAGTACTTC
J gene: TRBJ2-5; D gene: .; V gene: TRBV11-2; clone size: .; CDR3 protein: CASSLSVRETQYF; CDR3 DNA: TGTGCCAGCAGCTTATCGGTCCGGGAGACCCAGTACTTC
J gene: TRBJ2-2; D gene: .; V gene: TRBV7-9; clone size: .; CDR3 protein: CASSLPPGSLTGELFF; CDR3 DNA: TGTGCCAGCAGCTTACCTCCGGGGTCGCTCACCGGGGAGCTGTTTTTT
J gene: TRBJ1-1; D gene: .; V gene: TRBV7-9; clone size: .; CDR3 protein: CASSKQVRNTEAFF; CDR3 DNA: TGTGCCAGCAGCAAACAGGTACGGAACACTGAAGCTTTCTTT
J gene: TRBJ2-3; D gene: TRBD2; V gene: TRBV29-1; clone size: .; CDR3 protein: CSVAWREGTDTQYF; CDR3 DNA: TGCAGCGTTGCTTGGCGGGAGGGGACAGATACGCAGTATTTT
J gene: TRBJ1-5; D gene: TRBD1; V gene: TRBV5-6; clone size: .; CDR3 protein: CASSLLGTANQPQHF; CDR3 DNA: TGTGCCAGCAGCTTGCTTGGGACAGCGAATCAGCCCCAGCATTTT
J gene: TRBJ2-1; D gene: .; V gene: TRBV19; clone size: medium-sized; CDR3 protein: CASSALSFGEQFF; CDR3 DNA: TGTGCCAGTAGTGCCCTAAGTTTTGGTGAGCAGTTCTTC
J gene: TRBJ2-7; D gene: TRBD1; V gene: TRBV7-6; clone size: .; CDR3 protein: CASSLANRGKSYEQYF; CDR3 DNA: TGTGCCAGCAGCTTAGCGAACAGGGGGAAATCCTACGAGCAGTACTTC
J gene: TRBJ2-1; D gene: .; V gene: TRBV5-1; clone size: .; CDR3 protein: CASSDPRQGNEQFF; CDR3 DNA: TGCGCCAGCAGCGACCCCCGACAAGGCAATGAGCAGTTCTTC
J gene: TRBJ1-3; D gene: .; V gene: TRBV11-2; clone size: .; CDR3 protein: CASSPQGAGNTIYF; CDR3 DNA: TGTGCCAGCAGCCCTCAGGGCGCCGGAAACACCATATATTTT
J gene: TRBJ1-5; D gene: .; V gene: TRBV2; clone size: .; CDR3 protein: CATRTPGNQPQHF; CDR3 DNA: TGTGCCACCAGAACCCCGGGAAATCAGCCCCAGCATTTT
J gene: TRBJ2-1; D gene: TRBD2; V gene: TRBV29-1; clone size: .; CDR3 protein: CSVQREVAYNEQFF; CDR3 DNA: TGCAGCGTCCAGCGGGAGGTGGCCTACAATGAGCAGTTCTTC
J gene: TRBJ1-5; D gene: .; V gene: TRBV11-3; clone size: .; CDR3 protein: CASSCRGRGNQPQHF; CDR3 DNA: TGTGCCAGCAGCTGCAGGGGTAGGGGCAATCAGCCCCAGCATTTT
J gene: TRBJ2-7; D gene: .; V gene: TRBV7-8; clone size: .; CDR3 protein: CASSLLRYYEQYF; CDR3 DNA: TGTGCCAGCAGCTTACTGCGCTACTACGAGCAGTACTTC
J gene: TRBJ2-7; D gene: TRBD1; V gene: TRBV7-9; clone size: .; CDR3 protein: CASSYTGTGLEQYF; CDR3 DNA: TGTGCCAGCAGCTATACCGGGACAGGGCTCGAGCAGTACTTC
J gene: TRBJ1-6; D gene: .; V gene: TRBV18; clone size: .; CDR3 protein: CASSRSSGGNSPLHF; CDR3 DNA: TGTGCCAGCTCACGGTCGTCAGGAGGAAATTCACCCCTCCACTTT
J gene: TRBJ2-7; D gene: TRBD2; V gene: TRBV7-2; clone size: .; CDR3 protein: CASSLRREAHEQYF; CDR3 DNA: TGTGCCAGCAGCTTAAGGCGGGAGGCCCACGAGCAGTACTTC
J gene: TRBJ2-3; D gene: TRBD2; V gene: TRBV7-9; clone size: .; CDR3 protein: CATRRGAPLTDTQYF; CDR3 DNA: TGTGCCACCAGGCGGGGGGCCCCTCTCACAGATACGCAGTATTTT
J gene: TRBJ2-7; D gene: TRBD2; V gene: TRBV15; clone size: .; CDR3 protein: CATSRPAGSYEQYF; CDR3 DNA: TGTGCCACCAGCAGACCAGCGGGGTCCTACGAGCAGTACTTC
J gene: TRBJ2-5; D gene: .; V gene: TRBV5-4; clone size: .; CDR3 protein: CASTNWGGRGPETQYF; CDR3 DNA: TGTGCCAGCACCAATTGGGGGGGCAGGGGGCCAGAGACCCAGTACTTC
J gene: TRBJ2-7; D gene: TRBD1; V gene: TRBV20-1; clone size: .; CDR3 protein: CSATGGGEQYF; CDR3 DNA: TGCAGTGCTACAGGGGGCGGCGAGCAGTACTTC
J gene: TRBJ2-1; D gene: .; V gene: TRBV28; clone size: .; CDR3 protein: CASKTWRTDGWFF; CDR3 DNA: TGTGCCAGCAAAACGTGGCGTACAGACGGTTGGTTCTTC
J gene: TRBJ2-7; D gene: TRBD1; V gene: TRBV5-6; clone size: .; CDR3 protein: CASSLGQGRTYEQYF; CDR3 DNA: TGTGCCAGCAGCCTGGGACAGGGGCGCACGTACGAGCAGTACTTC
J gene: TRBJ2-7; D gene: TRBD2; V gene: TRBV19; clone size: .; CDR3 protein: CASHYLPGLAGDEQYF; CDR3 DNA: TGTGCCAGCCACTACCTTCCGGGACTAGCGGGAGATGAGCAGTACTTC
J gene: TRBJ2-5; D gene: TRBD2; V gene: TRBV29-1; clone size: .; CDR3 protein: CSVIWRGVWGETQYF; CDR3 DNA: TGCAGCGTTATCTGGCGGGGGGTTTGGGGCGAGACCCAGTACTTC
J gene: TRBJ1-3; D gene: TRBD1; V gene: TRBV6-5; clone size: .; CDR3 protein: CASSRDRNSGNTIYF; CDR3 DNA: TGTGCCAGCAGTAGGGACAGAAATTCTGGAAACACCATATATTTT
J gene: TRBJ2-7; D gene: TRBD1; V gene: TRBV9; clone size: .; CDR3 protein: CASSSDREAYEQYF; CDR3 DNA: TGTGCCAGCAGTTCGGACAGGGAAGCCTACGAGCAGTACTTC
J gene: TRBJ1-1; D gene: TRBD1; V gene: TRBV6-5; clone size: .; CDR3 protein: CASSRRDRGNTEAFF; CDR3 DNA: TGTGCCAGCAGCCGCCGGGACAGGGGTAACACTGAAGCTTTCTTT
J gene: TRBJ2-7; D gene: TRBD1; V gene: TRBV4-3; clone size: .; CDR3 protein: CASSHLGGTGLPYEQYF; CDR3 DNA: TGCGCCAGCAGCCACCTTGGGGGGACAGGCCTACCCTACGAGCAGTACTTC
J gene: TRBJ1-2; D gene: .; V gene: TRBV7-9; clone size: .; CDR3 protein: CASSPPLMESGYTF; CDR3 DNA: TGTGCCAGCAGCCCTCCTTTGATGGAGTCTGGCTACACCTTC
J gene: TRBJ1-4; D gene: TRBD1; V gene: TRBV11-2; clone size: .; CDR3 protein: CASSRSFRGRNEKLFF; CDR3 DNA: TGTGCCAGCAGCAGATCGTTCAGGGGGAGGAATGAAAAACTGTTTTTT
J gene: TRBJ2-5; D gene: TRBD1; V gene: TRBV5-1; clone size: .; CDR3 protein: CASSLAGTGGAGEQETQYF; CDR3 DNA: TGCGCCAGCAGCTTGGCCGGGACAGGGGGCGCGGGGGAACAAGAGACCCAGTACTTC
J gene: TRBJ1-1; D gene: TRBD1; V gene: TRBV29-1; clone size: .; CDR3 protein: CSVEQGVTEAFF; CDR3 DNA: TGCAGCGTTGAACAGGGGGTCACTGAAGCTTTCTTT
J gene: TRBJ2-7; D gene: TRBD1; V gene: TRBV10-3; clone size: .; CDR3 protein: CAIGQGQVLGYEQYF; CDR3 DNA: TGTGCCATCGGCCAGGGACAGGTCTTAGGGTACGAGCAGTACTTC
J gene: TRBJ1-5; D gene: TRBD1; V gene: TRBV19; clone size: .; CDR3 protein: CANIPGQGTKGQPQHF; CDR3 DNA: TGTGCCAATATTCCGGGACAGGGGACGAAAGGCCAGCCCCAGCATTTT
J gene: TRBJ1-4; D gene: TRBD1; V gene: TRBV7-6; clone size: .; CDR3 protein: CASSLPPTGVVTNEKLFF; CDR3 DNA: TGTGCCAGCAGCTTACCACCGACAGGGGTTGTAACTAATGAAAAACTGTTTTTT
J gene: TRBJ2-1; D gene: TRBD2; V gene: TRBV19; clone size: .; CDR3 protein: CASSRTSGGLYNEQFF; CDR3 DNA: TGTGCCAGTAGTAGGACTAGCGGGGGGTTATACAATGAGCAGTTCTTC
J gene: TRBJ1-5; D gene: .; V gene: TRBV19; clone size: .; CDR3 protein: CASRTLTGSNQPQHF; CDR3 DNA: TGTGCCAGTAGAACCCTTACCGGTAGCAATCAGCCCCAGCATTTT